This T cell receptor beta chain was captured by sequencing in a study of OX40 agonist ivuxolimab in advanced cancers. Germline V CDR1 and CDR2: MDHEN, SYDVKM. The ends were cut back, 6 bases at V and 4 bases at J, with 15 bases in the middle. CDR3 length: 14 amino acids. The table came from immunoSEQ multiplex PCR; TCRdb's copy has only in-frame clones and leaves some out. The top ten clones hold 1.5% to 2% of a sample with approximately 100,000 clones, about 90% of them seen once. Comment on this clone: Its antigen is unknown.

Findings and caveats of the study: Expanded peripheral T-cell antigen specificity went undetermined. Within 6 weeks, CD4+ and CD8+ blood T cells expanded clonally at 0.1 to 3.0 mg/kg.

This specimen was CD4+ or CD8+ T cells sorted from blood, taken in a trial of the OX40 agonist ivuxolimab. This sequence joins TRBV28 and TRBJ1-2, with D perhaps TRBD1 (5 bases). This TCR derives from an adult with an advanced solid tumor such as melanoma, head and neck, liver or kidney cancer. CDR3 sequence (DNA): TGTGCCAGCAGCCTTTCGGGGGAGGGCTATGGCTACACCTTC. Translating gives CASSLSGEGYGYTF.